Shown below are 6 T cell receptor beta chains from a single sample sequenced in a study of cytomegalovirus exposure and HLA in healthy donors. PCR primers comprised 60 Vbeta and 13 Jbeta primers. The method was immunoSEQ multiplex PCR; TCRdb's version includes in-frame clones alone and lacks a portion of them. The table has just over 150,000 clones, 82% seen once. Sequenced sample: PBMCs. These receptors all stem from a woman aged 45-65 years in good health and CMV-seropositive.

The gene calls are TRBV2 and TRBJ2-7, with 9 bases lining up with TRBD1. CDR1 and CDR2 from the germline V gene are SNHLY and FYNNEI. V lost 5 bases and J lost 6; bases outside the gene matches: 11. This CDR3 has 15 residues. CDR3 region: CASSPARGQGIEQYF. DNA for the CDR3: TGTGCCAGCAGTCCAGCTAGGGGACAGGGAATCGAGCAGTACTTC.

The CDR3 region has the DNA TGTGCCAGCAGCCAAACAGTCTACAATGAGCAGTTCTTC. Protein sequence: CASSQTVYNEQFF. This chain connects TRBV6-1 to TRBJ2-1; D is uncertain. This CDR3 contains 13 residues. CDR1 and CDR2 (germline): MNHNS, SASEGT. With 6 bases removed from V and 3 bases from J, the gap between germline ends came to 9 bases.

The rearrangement links TRBV21-1 to TRBJ2-7; TRBD1, as called in the table, went unchecked against the DNA. TRBV21-1 is termed a pseudogene. The CDR3 sequence is 12 residues long. CDR3 amino acids: CASSNRHYEQYF. CDR3 nucleotides: TGTGCCAGCAGCAATCGACACTACGAGCAGTACTTC.

V and J are TRBV27 and TRBJ2-7, with 9 nucleotides matching TRBD1. In germline, CDR1 is MNHEY, CDR2 SMNVEV (reference sequence). The CDR3 consists of 23 residues. V lost 3 bases, J lost 4 bases, and 31 bases stayed unmatched. Written as DNA, the CDR3 is TGTGCCAGCAGTTTGTCGGGGGTTCTACCAAAATATCCGGGACAGGGTACTTTGTACGAGCAGTACTTC. This codes for CASSLSGVLPKYPGQGTLYEQYF.

The V gene is TRBV5-1, the J gene TRBJ1-1; the match to TRBD1 covers 8 bases. Germline V gene sequence: CDR1 SGHRS, CDR2 YFSETQ. The J segment lost 3 bases and the V segment lost 5 bases, leaving 12 bases of the junction unmatched. This CDR3 has 16 amino acids. CDR3 DNA sequence: TGCGCCAGCAGTTCCCAGGGGGCAAGGGGAGACACTGAAGCTTTCTTT. This sequence encodes CASSSQGARGDTEAFF.

V and J are TRBV28 and TRBJ2-7; 9 bases map to TRBD1. Germline V gene data show CDR1 as MDHEN and CDR2 as SYDVKM. The V gene end was trimmed by 5 bases and the J gene end by 5 bases; junction bases not matched to a gene: 10. CDR3 length equals 15 residues. CDR3 protein: CASSLLQGAVDEQYF. In nucleotides, the CDR3 is TGTGCCAGCAGTCTCCTACAGGGGGCAGTGGACGAGCAGTACTTC.